The rows below give T cell receptor beta chains drawn from one sample of a study. TCRdb recomputed calls from the RT-PCR reads with MiXCR, one row per CDR3 protein. The table records about 680,000 distinct CDR3 sequences, approximately 15% of them present only once. Sequenced input: memory CD4+ T cells from blood. The receptor set was obtained from a female donor in good health, serving as a healthy control. Both conserved end residues are part of each CDR3. A D gene is named only where the DNA matches it firmly. Only part of the rows carry a size: once, few, many, or a class if the clone is expanded.

TRBV7-8	-	TRBJ2-7	few	CASSLEARTTYEQYF	TGTGCCAGCAGCTTAGAGGCTAGGACTACCTACGAGCAGTACTTC
TRBV5-1	-	TRBJ1-2	-	CASSLELGTFSYGYTF	TGCGCCAGCAGCTTGGAGTTAGGGACTTTCAGCTATGGCTACACCTTC
TRBV6-5	-	TRBJ2-1	few	CASSFGQRGNEQFF	TGTGCCAGCAGTTTTGGACAGAGAGGCAATGAGCAGTTCTTC
TRBV20-1	TRBD2	TRBJ2-3	many	CSASGLAGVSTDTQYF	TGCAGTGCTAGCGGACTAGCGGGAGTCAGCACAGATACGCAGTATTTT
TRBV7-7	TRBD2	TRBJ2-1	-	CASSRTSGLSEQFF	TGTGCCAGCAGCAGGACTAGCGGTCTGTCAGAGCAGTTCTTC
TRBV27	-	TRBJ1-3	few	CASSSRGGRYQTLIYF	TGTGCCAGCAGTTCGAGGGGAGGGAGGTACCAAACCCTCATATATTTT
TRBV5-1	TRBD1	TRBJ2-1	few	CASSPQSDRVWGDEQFF	TGCGCCAGCAGCCCTCAATCCGACAGGGTTTGGGGCGATGAGCAGTTCTTC
TRBV11-3	-	TRBJ1-2	-	CASSPSFQGHQGGYGYTF	TGTGCCAGCAGCCCAAGCTTTCAGGGTCACCAAGGCGGTTATGGCTACACCTTC
TRBV7-2	-	TRBJ2-1	-	CASSLFSHEQFF	TGTGCCAGCAGCTTATTTTCTCATGAGCAGTTCTTC
TRBV3-1	-	TRBJ2-7	-	CASSHRGGYSYEQYF	TGTGCCAGCAGCCATCGGGGTGGTTACTCCTACGAGCAGTACTTC
TRBV28	-	TRBJ2-3	few	CASTPWGASTDTQYF	TGTGCCAGCACCCCATGGGGGGCAAGCACAGATACGCAGTATTTT
TRBV20-1	TRBD2	TRBJ2-7	-	CSAEKRRTSGNYEQYF	TGCAGTGCTGAAAAGCGGCGGACTAGTGGGAATTACGAGCAGTACTTC
TRBV12-3/TRBV12-4	-	TRBJ2-7	-	CASSIYEQYF	TGTGCCAGCAGCATCTACGAGCAGTACTTC
TRBV9	-	TRBJ2-1	-	CASSVDGTGFNEQFF	TGTGCCAGCAGCGTAGACGGGACTGGGTTCAATGAGCAGTTCTTC
TRBV7-9	-	TRBJ1-4	-	CASNKQGGNEKLFF	TGTGCCAGCAACAAACAGGGCGGTAATGAAAAACTGTTTTTT
TRBV6-5	-	TRBJ1-6	many	CASSYLQGGSPLHF	TGTGCCAGCAGTTATCTACAGGGTGGCTCACCCCTCCACTTT
TRBV3-1	-	TRBJ2-1	-	CASSLPGSDNEQFF	TGTGCCAGCAGCCTACCGGGCTCTGACAATGAGCAGTTCTTC
TRBV29-1	-	TRBJ2-7	many	CSAFDRHYEQYF	TGCAGCGCCTTCGACAGGCACTACGAGCAGTACTTC
TRBV7-8	-	TRBJ1-2	few	CASSRGATNYGYTF	TGTGCCAGCAGCAGGGGGGCGACAAACTATGGCTACACCTTC
TRBV10-3	-	TRBJ2-7	-	CAISESGGRDEQYF	TGTGCCATCAGTGAGTCGGGCGGGCGGGACGAGCAGTACTTC
TRBV5-1	-	TRBJ1-1	-	CASSLWGEATEAFF	TGCGCCAGCAGCTTGTGGGGGGAAGCCACTGAAGCTTTCTTT
TRBV7-3	-	TRBJ2-1	many	CASSLRGFENEQFF	TGTGCCAGCAGCTTACGCGGGTTTGAAAATGAGCAGTTCTTC
TRBV30	-	TRBJ1-2	few	CAWSAEQLNYGYTF	TGTGCCTGGAGCGCGGAACAGTTAAACTATGGCTACACCTTC
TRBV5-4	TRBD2	TRBJ2-7	-	CASSFPTSRGTSGSRGYEQYF	TGTGCCAGCAGCTTCCCCACCTCCCGCGGGACTAGCGGATCTAGGGGATACGAGCAGTACTTC
TRBV6-5	-	TRBJ1-1	many	CASSYLSRGDTEAFF	TGTGCCAGCAGTTATCTGTCGCGGGGAGACACTGAAGCTTTCTTT
TRBV20-1	-	TRBJ1-5	few	CSALDSANQPQHF	TGCAGTGCTCTGGACAGCGCTAATCAGCCCCAGCATTTT
TRBV4-3	-	TRBJ1-2	many	CASSQEQGSYGYTF	TGCGCCAGCAGCCAAGAACAGGGATCCTATGGCTACACCTTC
TRBV29-1	-	TRBJ2-6	few	CSVRTPGANVLTF	TGCAGCGTCCGGACTCCTGGGGCCAACGTCCTGACTTTC
TRBV11-2	TRBD2	TRBJ2-7	-	CASSLGGGSYYEQYF	TGTGCCAGCAGCTTAGGGGGCGGGAGTTACTACGAGCAGTACTTC
TRBV7-2	TRBD1	TRBJ1-2	-	CASSLAGRGLDGYTF	TGTGCCAGCAGCTTAGCTGGCAGGGGGCTGGATGGCTACACCTTC
TRBV12-3/TRBV12-4	-	TRBJ1-1	many	CASSLPGPLTEAFF	TGTGCCAGCAGTTTACCAGGGCCCTTGACTGAAGCTTTCTTT
TRBV5-1	-	TRBJ1-3	-	CASSLKAGLGSNSGNTIYF	TGCGCCAGCAGCTTGAAGGCAGGGCTGGGAAGTAACTCTGGAAACACCATATATTTT
TRBV29-1	-	TRBJ2-5	many	CSVLRDRQETQYF	TGCAGCGTTCTAAGGGATCGGCAAGAGACCCAGTACTTC
TRBV4-1	TRBD2	TRBJ2-7	many	CASSQESRGLAGTYEQYF	TGCGCCAGCAGCCAAGAGAGTAGGGGACTAGCGGGCACCTACGAGCAGTACTTC
TRBV5-1	-	TRBJ2-3	many	CASSLFGGGEDTQYF	TGCGCCAGCAGCTTGTTCGGGGGCGGGGAAGATACGCAGTATTTT
TRBV7-2	-	TRBJ2-3	few	CASSLNRVVTDTQYF	TGTGCCAGCAGCTTAAACAGGGTAGTAACAGATACGCAGTATTTT
TRBV6-5	TRBD1	TRBJ1-2	many	CASRKTGVDYGYTF	TGTGCCAGCAGGAAGACAGGGGTGGACTATGGCTACACCTTC
TRBV5-1	-	TRBJ2-5	few	CASALGQETQYF	TGCGCCAGCGCCCTGGGGCAAGAGACCCAGTACTTC
TRBV20-1	-	TRBJ1-2	-	CSATGTRGYTF	TGCAGTGCGACCGGGACTCGGGGCTACACCTTC
TRBV11-2	-	TRBJ2-7	few	CASTRSPGNEDEQYF	TGTGCCAGCACCCGCTCGCCAGGGAACGAGGACGAGCAGTACTTC
TRBV27	-	TRBJ1-1	few	CASSLVRGLTEAFF	TGTGCCAGCAGTTTGGTAAGGGGGTTAACTGAAGCTTTCTTT
TRBV11-2	TRBD2	TRBJ2-5	-	CASSLDLGLAGQETQYF	TGTGCCAGCAGCTTAGATCTAGGACTAGCGGGGCAAGAGACCCAGTACTTC
TRBV28	-	TRBJ2-7	-	CASNFRTTYEQYF	TGTGCCAGCAATTTCAGAACGACCTACGAGCAGTACTTC
TRBV20-1	-	TRBJ1-2	few	CSAVTRFSGYTF	TGCAGTGCTGTTACACGATTCTCTGGCTACACCTTC
TRBV6-6	-	TRBJ2-7	many	CASSYGGISYEQYF	TGTGCCAGCAGTTACGGCGGGATCTCCTACGAGCAGTACTTC